This TCR beta chain was captured by sequencing in a study of T cells expressing NK-cell markers. Study observations and caveats: Dominant NKG2C+ clonotypes were found to form about 1.0-7.5% of CD8+ T cells in roughly 6 donors.

A note on this clonotype: What it recognizes is unknown.

The authors generated TCR beta cDNA through 5'RACE template switching with UMIs. TCRdb re-called the 5' RACE reads and catalogs CDR3 proteins one per entry, DNA excluded. The sample data list fewer than 400,000 distinct CDR3 sequences. In germline, CDR1 is SNHLY, CDR2 FYNNEI. The CDR3 has 12 residues. The TCR sequence derives from a woman in her forties or fifties in good health. This chain uses TRBV2 with TRBJ1-4. The sequencing input was blood T cells: a sorted CD56 or NKG2C T cell subset, CD4+ or CD8+ T cells, or bulk PBMC T cells (not recorded which). The CDR3 is CASWAANEKLFF.